A selection of T cell receptor beta chains follows, all from one sample in a study of shared clonotypes between healthy human individuals. Profiled with immunoSEQ multiplex PCR; TCRdb holds only in-frame clones, not every one. Among about 660,000 clones listed, approximately 79% were seen once. Material for sequencing was memory CD4+ T cells sorted from blood. The receptors shown here come from a woman between 25 and 40 years old in good health. The CDR3 runs from the conserved cysteine through the conserved F or W. Each record gives: V gene, clone size, J gene, D gene, CDR3 protein, CDR3 DNA. D genes are given only for firm matches. Expanded clones are given a class, and other clones once, few, many or no size at all.

v_call: TRBV28; clone_size: -; j_call: TRBJ1-5; d_call: -; cdr3_aa: CASRKARGAPLKQPQHF; cdr3_nt: TGTGCCAGCAGAAAGGCCCGAGGGGCGCCGTTAAAACAGCCCCAGCATTTT
v_call: TRBV27; clone_size: -; j_call: TRBJ1-2; d_call: -; cdr3_aa: CASSPPGLGYGYTF; cdr3_nt: TGTGCCAGCAGTCCCCCCGGTTTAGGCTATGGCTACACCTTC
v_call: TRBV7-9; clone_size: -; j_call: TRBJ1-2; d_call: -; cdr3_aa: CASSRTENYGYTF; cdr3_nt: TGTGCCAGCAGCCGGACGGAGAACTATGGCTACACCTTC
v_call: TRBV10-3; clone_size: -; j_call: TRBJ2-7; d_call: -; cdr3_aa: CAISESQGGGKQYF; cdr3_nt: TGTGCCATCAGTGAGTCACAGGGTGGGGGAAAGCAGTACTTC
v_call: TRBV7-9; clone_size: -; j_call: TRBJ2-3; d_call: -; cdr3_aa: CASSFFRTDTQYF; cdr3_nt: TGTGCCAGCAGCTTCTTCCGCACAGATACGCAGTATTTT
v_call: TRBV5-6; clone_size: -; j_call: TRBJ1-1; d_call: TRBD1; cdr3_aa: CASSPTGGAAFF; cdr3_nt: TGTGCCAGCAGTCCGACAGGGGGCGCGGCTTTCTTT
v_call: TRBV5-5; clone_size: -; j_call: TRBJ2-3; d_call: TRBD2; cdr3_aa: CASSPRLAAADTQYF; cdr3_nt: TGTGCCAGCAGCCCCCGACTAGCAGCGGCAGATACGCAGTATTTT
v_call: TRBV30; clone_size: -; j_call: TRBJ2-2; d_call: -; cdr3_aa: CAWSSGTHTGELFF; cdr3_nt: TGTGCCTGGTCCTCAGGGACCCACACCGGGGAGCTGTTTTTT
v_call: TRBV5-1; clone_size: -; j_call: TRBJ2-2; d_call: -; cdr3_aa: CASSSGDSDTGELFF; cdr3_nt: TGCGCCAGCAGCTCAGGGGACTCTGACACCGGGGAGCTGTTTTTT
v_call: TRBV7-9; clone_size: -; j_call: TRBJ2-5; d_call: TRBD1; cdr3_aa: CASSLGTGSQETQYF; cdr3_nt: TGTGCCAGCAGCTTAGGGACAGGGTCTCAAGAGACCCAGTACTTC
v_call: TRBV7-3; clone_size: -; j_call: TRBJ2-2; d_call: TRBD2; cdr3_aa: CASSSTSGTGELFF; cdr3_nt: TGTGCCAGCAGCTCTACTAGCGGGACCGGGGAGCTGTTTTTT
v_call: TRBV14; clone_size: -; j_call: TRBJ2-7; d_call: -; cdr3_aa: CASSQVRGHEQYF; cdr3_nt: TGTGCCAGCAGCCAAGTACGGGGCCACGAGCAGTACTTC
v_call: TRBV30; clone_size: -; j_call: TRBJ1-5; d_call: -; cdr3_aa: CAWSAQGQPQHF; cdr3_nt: TGTGCCTGGAGTGCGCAGGGCCAGCCCCAGCATTTT
v_call: TRBV28; clone_size: -; j_call: TRBJ2-3; d_call: -; cdr3_aa: CASSSPGGRNTDTQYF; cdr3_nt: TGTGCCAGCAGTTCCCCTGGGGGTCGGAACACAGATACGCAGTATTTT
v_call: TRBV6-6; clone_size: -; j_call: TRBJ2-7; d_call: TRBD2; cdr3_aa: CASNELAGRDEQYF; cdr3_nt: TGTGCCAGCAACGAGCTAGCGGGACGGGACGAGCAGTACTTC
v_call: TRBV2; clone_size: -; j_call: TRBJ2-3; d_call: TRBD2; cdr3_aa: CASTRLAGSTDTQYF; cdr3_nt: TGTGCCAGCACCAGACTAGCGGGGAGCACAGATACGCAGTATTTT
v_call: TRBV25-1; clone_size: -; j_call: TRBJ2-3; d_call: -; cdr3_aa: CASSASLETSTDTQYF; cdr3_nt: TGTGCCAGCAGTGCATCGCTAGAGACTAGCACAGATACGCAGTATTTT
v_call: TRBV27; clone_size: -; j_call: TRBJ2-5; d_call: TRBD2; cdr3_aa: CASSPSGAAFRETQYF; cdr3_nt: TGTGCCAGCAGCCCCAGCGGGGCAGCTTTTCGAGAGACCCAGTACTTC
v_call: TRBV6-6; clone_size: -; j_call: TRBJ2-7; d_call: TRBD2; cdr3_aa: CASRDRAGGPYEQYF; cdr3_nt: TGTGCCAGCAGAGACCGAGCGGGAGGGCCGTACGAGCAGTACTTC
v_call: TRBV6-1; clone_size: -; j_call: TRBJ1-5; d_call: TRBD1; cdr3_aa: CASREATGAHQPQHF; cdr3_nt: TGTGCCAGCAGGGAGGCTACAGGGGCGCATCAGCCCCAGCATTTT
v_call: TRBV10-3; clone_size: few; j_call: TRBJ1-3; d_call: -; cdr3_aa: CAIKGEGNTIYF; cdr3_nt: TGTGCCATCAAGGGTGAAGGAAACACCATATATTTT
v_call: TRBV27; clone_size: -; j_call: TRBJ2-7; d_call: -; cdr3_aa: CASSFSSGPYEQYF; cdr3_nt: TGTGCCAGCAGTTTTTCGAGCGGCCCCTACGAGCAGTACTTC
v_call: TRBV6-1; clone_size: -; j_call: TRBJ2-7; d_call: -; cdr3_aa: CASSEWRGSSYEQYF; cdr3_nt: TGTGCCAGCAGTGAATGGAGGGGAAGCTCCTACGAGCAGTACTTC
v_call: TRBV27; clone_size: -; j_call: TRBJ2-7; d_call: TRBD2; cdr3_aa: CASGLSGSLHEQYF; cdr3_nt: TGTGCCAGCGGCCTAAGCGGGAGTCTCCACGAGCAGTACTTC